One and the same sample provided the 25 T cell receptor beta chains below, sequenced in a study of molecular identifiers for immune sequencing clone quantification. TCRdb passed the PCR reads through MiXCR, listing each CDR3 protein once. Of 490,000 or so distinct CDR3 sequences in the sample, about 22% were seen once. Sequencing was carried out using naive CD8+ T cells from blood, with Jurkat cell RNA spiked in. Subset indicated: FACS-sorted CD8+CD4-CCR7+CD45RA+ naive T cells. These receptors were taken from a human donor in good health. Some libraries in this study had Jurkat cell RNA spiked in.

The chain carries TRBV10-3 and TRBJ1-1; a possible D gene is TRBD1 (5 bases). In germline, CDR1 is ENHRY, CDR2 SYGVKD. This CDR3 region has 11 residues. Deletions cut 6 bases from V and 5 bases from J, with 7 bases between. CDR3 coding DNA: TGTGCCATCAGCTGGGGGACTGAAGCTTTCTTT. Translated: CAISWGTEAFF.

This chain uses TRBV4-1 with TRBJ2-7; TRBD2 is a possible D gene (5 bases). There are 14 residues in the CDR3. Between the trimmed V and J ends, which lost 5 bases and 4 bases, there was a span of 15 bases. Germline CDR1 and CDR2: MGHRA and YSYEKL. This CDR3 is CASSEVARRYEQYF. The CDR3 DNA is TGCGCCAGCAGCGAGGTTGCGAGGAGGTACGAGCAGTACTTC.

This clonotype was counted a few times. The CDR3 DNA is TGTGCCAGCAGTGAATTTGGGCAGGGGATTGCCATTCAGTACTTC. This sequence encodes CASSEFGQGIAIQYF. The V call is TRBV6-1, the J call TRBJ2-4, with a weak D call TRBD1 (6 bases). Germline lookup yields CDR1 MNHNS and CDR2 SASEGT. V dropped 2 bases and J dropped 9 bases, with 17 bases sitting between them. The CDR3 runs 15 residues.

This chain joins TRBV7-8 and TRBJ2-7; 10 bases align to TRBD2. This CDR3 spans 12 amino acids. The germline V gene has CDR1 SGHVS and CDR2 FQNEAQ. The junction had 2 bases not matched to a gene; V was cut back by 6 bases and J by 6 bases. Here the CDR3 reads CASRGLAFEQYF. CDR3 bases: TGTGCCAGCAGGGGACTAGCGTTCGAGCAGTACTTC.

This clonotype was counted ten times or more. The genes are TRBV5-1 and TRBJ1-2; 9 bases line up with TRBD1. Germline V gene sequence: CDR1 SGHRS, CDR2 YFSETQ. This CDR3 comprises 17 residues. V dropped 0 bases and J dropped 6; count of bases not matched to a gene: 12. DNA of the CDR3: TGCGCCAGCAGCTTGGTCGCTCGGACAGGGGAGGTTGATGGCTACACCTTC. Amino acids: CASSLVARTGEVDGYTF.

This clonotype showed up many times. The chain is built from TRBV7-8 and TRBJ1-1; possible D gene TRBD1, 5 bases. This CDR3 has 14 amino acids. The V end was cut by 4 bases, the J end by 8 bases, with 17 bases between. The germline V gene has CDR1 SGHVS and CDR2 FQNEAQ. CDR3 region: CASSSHIGTQEAFF. In nucleotides, the CDR3 is TGTGCCAGCAGCTCCCACATCGGGACCCAGGAAGCTTTCTTT.

V and J are TRBV7-9 and TRBJ2-1; D ambiguous. The CDR3 is 13 amino acids. The V gene lost 5 bases and the J gene lost 10 bases, with 15 bases spanning the gap. The germline CDR1 and CDR2 sequences are SEHNR and FQNEAQ (reference sequence). The CDR3: CASSPPYGSEQFF. The DNA of the CDR3 is TGTGCCAGCAGCCCACCCTACGGATCGGAGCAGTTCTTC.

A word on this clonotype: A read error is possible here, since a much larger clone lies one base away. The J gene is TRBJ2-7, the V gene TRBV7-2; possibly TRBD2 for D (5 bases). The end of the DNA aligns better with TRBJ2-1, so the J call may be wrong. This CDR3 is built from 16 residues. Germline V gene sequence: CDR1 SGHTA, CDR2 FQGNSA. The CDR3 bases are TGTGCCTGCAGCTTAGAAGGAGGAGCCCCCTACAATGAGCAGTTCTTC. Its protein is CACSLEGGAPYNEQFF.

This clonotype was detected only a few times. This rearrangement joins TRBV5-6 to TRBJ1-5, with unresolved D. Trimming stripped 1 base from V and 3 bases from J, with 5 bases between. The CDR3 extends over 13 amino acids. Germline V gene data show CDR1 as SGHDT and CDR2 as YYEEEE. CDR3 region: CASSLNVNQPQHF. CDR3 DNA sequence: TGTGCCAGCAGCTTGAACGTCAATCAGCCCCAGCATTTT. The full variable domain, with the rest looked up from reference TRBV5-6 and TRBJ1-5, is DAGVTQSPTHLIKTRGQQVTLRCSPKSGHDTVSWYQQALGQGPQFIFQYYEEEERQRGNFPDRFSGHQFPNYSSELNVNALLLGDSALYLCASSLNVNQPQHFGDGTRLSIL.

A remark on this clonotype: Since a much larger clone is just one base distant, this may be a read error. The chain is built from TRBV6-1 and TRBJ1-1; 9 nucleotides line up with TRBD1. There are 15 residues in the CDR3. Germline V gene sequence: CDR1 MNHNS, CDR2 SASEGT. The V gene end was trimmed by 5 bases and the J gene end by 5 bases; junction bases not matched to a gene: 9. The CDR3 is CASSTTGQGRTEAFF. CDR3 nucleotide sequence: TGTGCCAGCAGTACGACCGGACAGGGGCGGACTGAAGCTTTCTTT.

This clonotype showed up just a few times. The junction differs from germline at one of its ends, possibly a read error. The chain employs TRBV7-6 and TRBJ2-7; D unclear. Germline CDR1 reads SGHVS; CDR2 reads FNYEAQ. The CDR3 consists of 13 residues. The DNA for the CDR3 is TGTGCCAGCAGCCCACACTCCTCCTACGAGCAGCACTTC. It encodes CASSPHSSYEQHF.

In its sample, this clonotype was seen a few times. The CDR3 spells CSATSQGTYEQYF. The CDR3 nucleotides are TGCAGTGCAACCTCACAGGGGACCTACGAGCAGTACTTC. V usage is TRBV20-1 and J usage is TRBJ2-7, with 7 bases lining up with TRBD1. This CDR3 is 13 amino acids long. Germline CDR1 DFQATT, CDR2 SNEGSKA (reference sequence). V was pared by 6 bases and J by 2 bases, with 7 bases of the junction left unmatched.

Only a few counts were recorded for this clonotype. One end of the junction does not line up with germline, which may come from a read error. The V gene is TRBV27, the J gene TRBJ2-2; D might be TRBD2 (7 bases). The CDR3 consists of 16 residues. Germline CDR1 MNHEY, CDR2 SMNVEV (reference sequence). The CDR3 coding sequence is TGTGCCGGCAGCCGGCCGGCGGGGGCAAACACCGGGGAGCTGCTTTTT. Translation: CAGSRPAGANTGELLF.

This chain connects TRBV7-3 to TRBJ2-1; tentative D call: TRBD2 (6 bases). The germline V gene encodes CDR1 SGHTA and CDR2 FQGTGA. This CDR3 has 15 residues. The V end lost 4 bases, the J end lost 2 bases, and 12 bases lay between the germline ends. CDR3 sequence reads: CASSSGGSAYNEQFF. CDR3 nucleotides: TGTGCCAGCAGCTCTGGAGGGAGTGCCTACAATGAGCAGTTCTTC.

To note about this clonotype: A much larger clonotype is one base distant, so this may be a read error. This chain joins TRBV28 and TRBJ2-7; 10 bases match TRBD2. V lost 6 bases to trimming and J lost 3 bases; unmatched junction nucleotides: 17. The germline V gene has CDR1 MDHEN and CDR2 SYDVKM. The length of the CDR3 is 18 residues. The CDR3 spells CASSPPGLASSSLYEQYF. The CDR3, as DNA: TGTGCCAGCAGCCCTCCGGGACTAGCGTCCTCCTCCCTCTACGAGCAGTACTTC.

This clonotype showed up many times. V usage is TRBV28 and J usage is TRBJ2-3, with D possibly matching TRBD2 (6 bases). V lost 8 bases to trimming and J lost 6 bases, with 15 bases between them. The CDR3 has 13 amino acids. Germline CDR1 MDHEN, CDR2 SYDVKM. CDR3 DNA sequence: TGTGCCAGCTCCGGGACTCACTTGGATACGCAGTATTTT. Its translation is CASSGTHLDTQYF. The full variable domain, completed using reference TRBV28 and TRBJ2-3, is DVKVTQSSRYLVKRTGEKVFLECVQDMDHENMFWYRQDPGLGLRLIYFSYDVKMKEKGDIPEGYSVSREKKERFSLILESASTNQTSMYLCASSGTHLDTQYFGPGTRLTVL.

The table lists this clonotype with a few counts. The rearrangement links TRBV7-2 to TRBJ1-2; unclear D gene. The length of the CDR3 is 13 residues. With 7 bases removed from V and 3 bases from J, the gap between germline ends came to 12 bases. CDR1 and CDR2 from the germline V gene are SGHTA and FQGNSA. The DNA for the CDR3 is TGTGCCAGCACCACGGTCCGGGACTATGGCTACACCTTC. This sequence encodes CASTTVRDYGYTF.

This clonotype occurred a few times. The CDR3 DNA reads as TGTGCCAGCAGTTTAGCCGGGACAGGGAACTACGAGCAGTACTTC. This encodes CASSLAGTGNYEQYF. V and J are TRBV27 and TRBJ2-7, with 9 bases matching TRBD1. The CDR3 length is 15 residues. Germline CDR1 MNHEY, CDR2 SMNVEV (reference sequence). Unmatched junction bases numbered 5, after V lost 2 bases and J lost 3 bases.

This clonotype occurred a few times. The chain is built from TRBV28 and TRBJ2-2; possibly TRBD2 for D (6 bases). V was trimmed by 4 bases and J by 5 bases, leaving 11 bases between them. The CDR3 loop spans 14 amino acids. The V gene's germline CDR1 is MDHEN and CDR2 SYDVKM. Here the CDR3 reads CASSSGVVTGELFF. The CDR3 bases are TGTGCCAGCAGTTCGGGAGTTGTTACCGGGGAGCTGTTTTTT.

This clonotype was picked up many times. The chain joins TRBV6-2 or TRBV6-3 to TRBJ1-6, with 8 bases matching TRBD1. With 8 bases clipped from V and 3 bases from J, the junction kept 12 bases outside the gene matches. The CDR3 extends over 17 amino acids. Per germline, CDR1 MNHEY and CDR2 SVGEGT. The CDR3 region has the DNA TGTGCCAGCGGGAGGACAGGGATCCGCTACTATAATTCACCCCTCCACTTT. This gives the protein CASGRTGIRYYNSPLHF.

To note about this clonotype: A much larger clone lies a single base off, so this may be a read error. This CDR3 is missing its conserved last phenylalanine or tryptophan, likely due to a read error. This chain connects TRBV28 to TRBJ2-7; 9 bases match TRBD2. Germline V gene sequence: CDR1 MDHEN, CDR2 SYDVKM. The V and J ends lost 6 bases and 1 base, in that order; junction bases with no gene match: 7. The CDR3 loop spans 15 amino acids. The CDR3 DNA is TGTGCCAGCAGCCCCTCCCTAGCGGGATCCTACGAGCAGTACCTC. It is translated as CASSPSLAGSYEQYL.

This clonotype turned up a few times. The DNA of the CDR3 is TGTGCCAGCAGCTTAGCAGCGACCCAAGAGCAGTACTTC. Amino acid sequence: CASSLAATQEQYF. V is TRBV7-9 and J is TRBJ2-5, with no clear D. V lost 0 bases to trimming and J lost 11 bases, with 13 bases between them. Per germline, CDR1 SEHNR and CDR2 FQNEAQ (reference sequence). The CDR3 is made up of 13 amino acids.

There are a few counts of this clonotype. V usage is TRBV6-2 or TRBV6-3 and J usage is TRBJ2-2; D might be TRBD1 (6 bases). This CDR3 is 14 amino acids long. Trimming pared 6 bases from V and 7 bases from J, leaving 15 bases between. The germline V gene has CDR1 MNHEY and CDR2 SVGEGT. The CDR3 region is CASSPWGRSGELFF. The CDR3 nucleotides read TGTGCCAGCAGCCCCTGGGGGCGAAGCGGGGAGCTGTTTTTT.

This clonotype was counted ten times or more. CDR3 protein: CSARVDPSYEQYF. CDR3 bases: TGCAGTGCTAGAGTTGACCCCTCCTACGAGCAGTACTTC. The V gene is TRBV20-1, the J gene TRBJ2-7; D is unclear. The germline V and J ends were trimmed by 1 base and 0 bases, with 7 bases remaining between them. The germline V gene encodes CDR1 DFQATT and CDR2 SNEGSKA (reference sequence). The length of the CDR3 is 13 residues.

This clonotype has more than one count but fewer than ten. The chain recombines TRBV27 with TRBJ2-7, with D possibly matching TRBD1 (5 bases). The CDR3 contains 14 residues. From germline, CDR1 is MNHEY and CDR2 SMNVEV (reference sequence). V lost 2 bases and J 3 bases, leaving 11 bases between the germline ends. The CDR3 DNA reads as TGTGCCAGCAGTTTACTCCCAGACAGCTACGAGCAGTACTTC. Its protein is CASSLLPDSYEQYF.